The 18 T cell receptor beta chains listed next were all sequenced from one sample in a study of blood T cells in healthy people across ages. Primers used in a second PCR of roughly 6 to 11 cycles were a sample-barcoded 5' primer and a J-beta primer mix. TCRdb re-analysed the 5' RACE reads in MiXCR, keeping a single row per CDR3 protein. The sample has some 550,000 distinct CDR3 sequences, around 50% seen once. The specimen was blood. Every receptor here comes from an elderly man in good health.

Of note for this clonotype: Being one base from a much bigger clone, this may be a read error. The CDR3: CAGRGRTVQETQYF. CDR3 sequence (DNA): TGTGCCGGCAGAGGACGGACCGTCCAAGAGACCCAGTACTTC. This chain connects TRBV6-5 to TRBJ2-5; unclear D gene. The CDR3 sequence is 14 residues long. Looked up from germline, CDR1 is MNHEY and CDR2 is SVGAGI.

The chain combines TRBV7-8 with TRBJ2-3; TRBD2 matches 8 bases. Germline V gene data show CDR1 as SGHVS and CDR2 as FQNEAQ. CDR3 length: 16 amino acids. J gave up 1 base and V 1 base, and 4 bases lay outside the gene matches. For the CDR3, the DNA is TGTGCCAGCAGCTTAGGCCCAGCGGGGGGCACAGATACGCAGTATTTT. This translates into CASSLGPAGGTDTQYF.

This clonotype was recorded many times. The chain recombines TRBV5-1 with TRBJ1-2; no clear D gene. The germline CDR1 and CDR2 sequences are SGHRS and YFSETQ. CDR3 size: 13 residues. V lost 0 bases, J lost 6 bases, and 9 bases lay in between. DNA of the CDR3: TGCGCCAGCAGCTTGGCCGAGGGAGATGGCTACACCTTC. This encodes CASSLAEGDGYTF.

This clonotype was detected a few times. One base away lies a much larger clone, so this may be a sequencing read error. The J gene is TRBJ2-2, the V gene TRBV12-3 or TRBV12-4, with 8 positions matching TRBD2. V dropped 3 bases and J dropped 8; count of bases not matched to a gene: 11. This CDR3 has 16 amino acids. CDR3 nucleotides: TGTGCCAGCAGTTTCCCTGCGGGACTAGGTAAAGGGGAGCTGTTTTTT. As protein: CASSFPAGLGKGELFF.

The chain employs TRBV7-3 and TRBJ2-6; D ambiguous. Germline assignment: CDR1 SGHTA and CDR2 FQGTGA. The CDR3 totals 15 residues. The V end was cut by 5 bases, the J end by 0 bases, with 8 bases between. CDR3 amino acids: CASSQPRSGANVLTF. Written as DNA, the CDR3 is TGTGCCAGCAGCCAACCTCGCTCTGGGGCCAACGTCCTGACTTTC. The complete variable domain, with remaining parts taken from reference TRBV7-3 and TRBJ2-6, reads GAGVSQTPSNKVTEKGKYVELRCDPISGHTALYWYRQSLGQGPEFLIYFQGTGAADDSGLPNDRFFAVRPEGSVSTLKIQRTERGDSAVYLCASSQPRSGANVLTFGAGSRLTVL.

This clonotype appeared a few times. The chain joins TRBV12-3 or TRBV12-4 to TRBJ1-1; TRBD1 is a possible D gene (5 bases). V lost 5 bases, J lost 4 bases, and 14 bases lay in between. This CDR3 contains 14 residues. CDR3 residues: CASSPRGAPTEAFF. CDR3 nucleotides: TGTGCCAGCAGTCCTCGAGGGGCCCCCACTGAAGCTTTCTTT.

This clonotype has only a few counts. The chain couples TRBV7-6 to TRBJ2-5, with TRBD2 as a possible D gene (5 bases). The CDR3 extends over 13 amino acids. Trimming took 1 base from V and 5 from J, leaving 8 bases between them. Germline loops: CDR1 SGHVS, CDR2 FNYEAQ. The CDR3 sequence: CASSLGGMETQYF. In DNA, the CDR3 is TGTGCCAGCAGCTTAGGAGGGATGGAGACCCAGTACTTC. Using reference TRBV7-6 and TRBJ2-5 for the parts outside the CDR3, the full variable domain is GAGVSQSPRYKVTKRGQDVALRCDPISGHVSLYWYRQALGQGPEFLTYFNYEAQQDKSGLPNDRFSAERPEGSISTLTIQRTEQRDSAMYRCASSLGGMETQYFGPGTRLLVL.

V gene TRBV5-5 combines with J gene TRBJ2-4; possibly TRBD2 for D (5 bases). The J call may be faulty, since TRBJ2-7 better matches the DNA end. There are 13 residues in the CDR3. The germline V gene encodes CDR1 SGHKS and CDR2 YYEKEE (reference sequence). The CDR3 reads CASSLVPRGEQYF. CDR3 coding DNA: TGTGCCAGCAGCTTGGTCCCTCGGGGCGAGCAGTACTTC.

The V call is TRBV10-3, the J call TRBJ2-1; a possible D gene is TRBD2 (6 bases). Trimming left V 8 bases short and J 12 bases short, with 14 bases between. Germline V gives CDR1 ENHRY, CDR2 SYGVKD. The CDR3 contains 11 residues. The CDR3 protein is CAIGTPEGQFF. The DNA for the CDR3 is TGTGCCATCGGGACTCCAGAAGGGCAGTTCTTC.

There are a few counts of this clonotype. The chain employs TRBV7-9 and TRBJ2-3; possibly TRBD2 for D (6 bases). Germline V lookup: CDR1 SEHNR, CDR2 FQNEAQ (reference sequence). The V end was cut by 1 base, the J end by 1 base, with 15 bases between. This CDR3 is 17 amino acids long. CDR3 bases: TGTGCCAGCAGCTTAGGTTGGAGGGGACGCGGCACAGATACGCAGTATTTT. Its translation: CASSLGWRGRGTDTQYF.

The chain carries TRBV20-1 and TRBJ2-1; TRBD1 matches at 7 bases. The germline V gene has CDR1 DFQATT and CDR2 SNEGSKA (reference sequence). V lost 0 bases, J lost 0 bases, and 2 bases stayed unmatched. This CDR3 spans 15 amino acids. As DNA, the CDR3 is TGCAGTGCTAGAGAGACAGGGAGCTCCTACAATGAGCAGTTCTTC. Translated: CSARETGSSYNEQFF.

This rearrangement joins TRBV20-1 to TRBJ2-5, with 8 positions matching TRBD1. Germline CDR1 DFQATT, CDR2 SNEGSKA (reference sequence). Trimming took 6 bases from V and 1 from J; bases not matched to a gene: 10. The CDR3 covers 15 residues. CDR3 bases: TGCAGTGCCAGATCCGGAGACAGGGGCCAAGAGACCCAGTACTTC. The encoded protein is CSARSGDRGQETQYF.

The CDR3 spells CSVTIAGANEKLFF. The CDR3 coding sequence is TGCAGCGTTACGATTGCGGGGGCTAATGAAAAACTGTTTTTT. The chain combines TRBV29-1 with TRBJ1-4, with TRBD1 as a possible D gene (5 bases). Germline CDR1 reads SQVTM; CDR2 reads ANQGSEA. The CDR3 length is 14 residues. V was shortened by 5 bases and J by 3 bases, with 13 bases between the two germline ends. Full variable domain (remainder filled in from reference TRBV29-1 and TRBJ1-4): SAVISQKPSRDICQRGTSLTIQCQVDSQVTMMFWYRQQPGQSLTLIATANQGSEATYESGFVIDKFPISRPNLTFSTLTVSNMSPEDSSIYLCSVTIAGANEKLFFGSGTQLSVL.

In its sample, this clonotype was seen once. The chain has TRBV30 and TRBJ2-7; 7 bases are shared with TRBD1. The CDR3 is 11 amino acids. Per the germline V gene, CDR1 is GTSNPN and CDR2 is SVGIG (reference sequence). After removal of 5 bases from V and 6 bases from J, the junction contained 4 bases not matched to a gene. This CDR3 reads CAWVTGTEQYF. DNA for the CDR3: TGTGCCTGGGTGACAGGGACCGAGCAGTACTTC.

This clonotype has a handful of counts. This sequence joins TRBV7-9 and TRBJ1-2; D perhaps matches TRBD1 (6 bases). Between the trimmed V and J ends, which lost 1 base and 3 bases, there was a span of 12 bases. This CDR3 is 15 amino acids long. In germline, CDR1 is SEHNR, CDR2 FQNEAQ (reference sequence). This CDR3 is CASSLEAGDDYGYTF. The DNA for the CDR3 is TGTGCCAGCAGCTTAGAGGCAGGGGATGACTATGGCTACACCTTC.

In this sample, this clonotype turned up many times. The chain carries TRBV7-2 and TRBJ2-3; no reliable D call. CDR3 size: 14 residues. Germline V CDR1 and CDR2: SGHTA, FQGNSA. V was trimmed by 1 base and J by 0 bases, leaving 5 bases between them. The CDR3 DNA reads as TGTGCCAGCAGCTTAGGGGCGAGCACAGATACGCAGTATTTT. This sequence encodes CASSLGASTDTQYF.

In its sample, this clonotype was seen a few times. The CDR3 loop is CSASPWGKREGSQYF. For the CDR3, the DNA is TGCAGTGCTAGCCCCTGGGGGAAGCGGGAGGGGTCCCAGTACTTC. The V call is TRBV20-1, the J call TRBJ2-5; 10 nucleotides line up with TRBD2. This CDR3 is built from 15 residues. The trim removed 3 bases at V and 9 bases at J, leaving 13 bases unmatched. Germline CDR1 reads DFQATT; CDR2 reads SNEGSKA (reference sequence).

The chain recombines TRBV25-1 with TRBJ2-5; TRBD1 aligns across 8 bases. CDR3 length equals 12 residues. Germline values: CDR1 MGHDK, CDR2 SYGVNS. V lost 9 bases and J lost 4; bases outside the gene matches: 4. The CDR3: CASRQGLETQYF. The CDR3 coding sequence is TGTGCCAGTCGACAGGGGCTAGAGACCCAGTACTTC.